The clone carrying this TCR delta chain is large by share. This specimen includes other DNA sequences encoding the same CDR3. The entry originates in a study of gamma-delta T cells after stem cell transplantation. TCRdb re-identified clones in the RT-PCR reads via CATT. The data hold around 2,700 delta-chain clones, with under 3% observed a single time. This CDR3 comprises 19 residues. The germline V gene has CDR1 GEAIGNYY and CDR2 EKD. Trimming cost V 1 base and J 3 bases, with 26 bases left between them. The V call is TRDV2, the J call TRDJ1; D might be TRDD3 (6 bases). Sequencing was performed on gamma-delta T cells. The sequence derives from a human donor. It is not recorded whose cells these are; they may come from a transplant donor. The CDR3 coding sequence is TGTGCCTGTGACACTCTGCTTCCAACCCGGGGATCTCGTCCCGATAAACTCATCTTT. Its translation: CACDTLLPTRGSRPDKLIF.